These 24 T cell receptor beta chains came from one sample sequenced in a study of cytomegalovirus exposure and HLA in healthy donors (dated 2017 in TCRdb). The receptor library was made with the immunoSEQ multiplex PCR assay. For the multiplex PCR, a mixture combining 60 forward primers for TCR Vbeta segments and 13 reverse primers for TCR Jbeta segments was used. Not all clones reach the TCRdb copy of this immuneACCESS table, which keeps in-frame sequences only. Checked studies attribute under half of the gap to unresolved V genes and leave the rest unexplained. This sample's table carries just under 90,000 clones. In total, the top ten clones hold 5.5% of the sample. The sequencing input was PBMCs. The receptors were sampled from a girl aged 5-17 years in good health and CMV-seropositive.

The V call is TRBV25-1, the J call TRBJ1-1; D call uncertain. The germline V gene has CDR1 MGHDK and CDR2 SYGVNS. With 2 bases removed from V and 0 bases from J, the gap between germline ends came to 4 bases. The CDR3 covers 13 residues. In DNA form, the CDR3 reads TGTGCCAGCAGTGAACGAGTGAACACTGAAGCTTTCTTT. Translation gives CASSERVNTEAFF.

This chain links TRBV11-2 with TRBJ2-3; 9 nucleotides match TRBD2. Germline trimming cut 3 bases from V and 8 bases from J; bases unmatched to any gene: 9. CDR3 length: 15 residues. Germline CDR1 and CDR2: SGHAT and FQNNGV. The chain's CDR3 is CASSFWGGGATTQYF. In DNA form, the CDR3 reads TGTGCCAGCAGCTTTTGGGGCGGGGGGGCGACTACGCAGTATTTT.

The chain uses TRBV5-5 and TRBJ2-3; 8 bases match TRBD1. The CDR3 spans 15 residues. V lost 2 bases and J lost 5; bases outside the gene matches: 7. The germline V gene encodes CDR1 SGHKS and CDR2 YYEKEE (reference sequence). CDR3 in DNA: TGTGCCAGCAGCTTCGGGGACAGGATTCAAGATACGCAGTATTTT. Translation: CASSFGDRIQDTQYF.

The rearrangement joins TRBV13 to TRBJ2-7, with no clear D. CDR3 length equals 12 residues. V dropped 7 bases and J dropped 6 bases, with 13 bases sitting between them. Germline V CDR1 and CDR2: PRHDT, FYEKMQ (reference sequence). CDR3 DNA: TGTGCCAGCACAGGCTCGGTGGGCGAGCAGTACTTC. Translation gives CASTGSVGEQYF.

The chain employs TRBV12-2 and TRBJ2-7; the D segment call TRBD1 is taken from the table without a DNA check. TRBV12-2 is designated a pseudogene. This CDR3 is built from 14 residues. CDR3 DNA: TGTGCAAGTCGCTTATGGGCAGGGGCCTACGAGCAGTACGTC. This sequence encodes CASRLWAGAYEQYV.

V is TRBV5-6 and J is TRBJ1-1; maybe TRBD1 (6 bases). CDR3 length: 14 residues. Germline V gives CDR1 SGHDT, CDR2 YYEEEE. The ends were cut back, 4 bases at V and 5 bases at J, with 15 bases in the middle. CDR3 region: CASSAFRGRTEAFF. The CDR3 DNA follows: TGTGCCAGCAGCGCGTTCAGGGGACGAACTGAAGCTTTCTTT.

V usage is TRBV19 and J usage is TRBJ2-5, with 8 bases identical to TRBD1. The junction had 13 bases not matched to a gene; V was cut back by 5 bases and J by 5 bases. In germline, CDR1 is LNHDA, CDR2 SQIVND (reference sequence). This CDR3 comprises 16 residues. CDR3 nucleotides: TGTGCCAGTAGTCCAGAGCAGGGGGCCCGTACCGAGACCCAGTACTTC. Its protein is CASSPEQGARTETQYF. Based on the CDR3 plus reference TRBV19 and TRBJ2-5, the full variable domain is DGGITQSPKYLFRKEGQNVTLSCEQNLNHDAMYWYRQDPGQGLRLIYYSQIVNDFQKGDIAEGYSVSREKKESFPLTVTSAQKNPTAFYLCASSPEQGARTETQYFGPGTRLLVL.

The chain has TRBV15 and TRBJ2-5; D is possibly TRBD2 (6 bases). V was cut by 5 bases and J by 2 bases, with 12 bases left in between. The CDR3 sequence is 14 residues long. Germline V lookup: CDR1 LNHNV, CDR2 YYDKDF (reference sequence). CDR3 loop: CATSGGTEQETQYF. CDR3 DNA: TGTGCCACCAGCGGGGGGACTGAACAAGAGACCCAGTACTTC.

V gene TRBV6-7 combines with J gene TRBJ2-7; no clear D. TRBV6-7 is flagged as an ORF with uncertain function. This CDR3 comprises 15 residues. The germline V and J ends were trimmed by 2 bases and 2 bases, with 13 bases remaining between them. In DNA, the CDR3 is TGTGCCAGCAGTTACCGTAGGCGGATGACCTACGAGCAGTACTTC. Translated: CASSYRRRMTYEQYF.

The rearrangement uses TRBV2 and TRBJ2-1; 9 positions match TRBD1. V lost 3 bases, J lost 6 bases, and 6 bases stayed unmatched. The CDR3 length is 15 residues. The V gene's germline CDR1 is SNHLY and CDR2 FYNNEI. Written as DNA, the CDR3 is TGTGCCAGCAGTGAGCAAGGACAGGGGCGCAATGAGCAGTTCTTC. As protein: CASSEQGQGRNEQFF.

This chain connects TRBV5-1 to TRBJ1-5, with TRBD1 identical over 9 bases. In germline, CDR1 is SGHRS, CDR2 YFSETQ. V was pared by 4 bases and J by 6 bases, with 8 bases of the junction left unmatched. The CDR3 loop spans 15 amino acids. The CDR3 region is CASSVGTGTGQPQHF. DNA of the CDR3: TGCGCCAGCAGCGTAGGGACAGGGACCGGTCAGCCCCAGCATTTT.

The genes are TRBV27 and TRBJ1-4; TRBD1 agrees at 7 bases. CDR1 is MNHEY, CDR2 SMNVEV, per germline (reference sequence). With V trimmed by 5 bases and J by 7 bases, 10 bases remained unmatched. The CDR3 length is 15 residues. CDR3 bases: TGTGCCAGCAGTACAACCGGGAGGGGGCCTGAAAAACTGTTTTTT. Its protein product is CASSTTGRGPEKLFF.

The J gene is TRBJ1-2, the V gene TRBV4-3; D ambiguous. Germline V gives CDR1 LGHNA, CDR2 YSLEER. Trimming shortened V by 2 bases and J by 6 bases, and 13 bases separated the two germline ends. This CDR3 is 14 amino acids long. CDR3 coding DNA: TGCGCCAGCAGCCAATTTACGGGGAACAATGGCTACACCTTC. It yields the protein CASSQFTGNNGYTF.

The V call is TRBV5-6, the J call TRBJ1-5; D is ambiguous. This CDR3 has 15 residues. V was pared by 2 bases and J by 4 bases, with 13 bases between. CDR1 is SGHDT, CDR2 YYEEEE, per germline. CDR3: CASSFWAYLNQPQHF. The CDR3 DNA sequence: TGTGCCAGCAGCTTCTGGGCCTATTTGAATCAGCCCCAGCATTTT.

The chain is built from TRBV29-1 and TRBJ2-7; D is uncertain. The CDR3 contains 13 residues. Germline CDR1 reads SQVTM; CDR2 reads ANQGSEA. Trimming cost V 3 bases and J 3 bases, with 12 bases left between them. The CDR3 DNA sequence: TGCAGCGTTGAGGCAGGAAAAGACTACGAGCAGTACGTC. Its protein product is CSVEAGKDYEQYV.

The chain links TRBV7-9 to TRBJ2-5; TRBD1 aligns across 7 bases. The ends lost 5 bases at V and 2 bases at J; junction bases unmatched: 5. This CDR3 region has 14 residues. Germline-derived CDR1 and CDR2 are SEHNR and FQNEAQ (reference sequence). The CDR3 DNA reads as TGTGCCAGCAGCCAAACGACAGGGCAAGAGACCCAGTACTTC. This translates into CASSQTTGQETQYF.

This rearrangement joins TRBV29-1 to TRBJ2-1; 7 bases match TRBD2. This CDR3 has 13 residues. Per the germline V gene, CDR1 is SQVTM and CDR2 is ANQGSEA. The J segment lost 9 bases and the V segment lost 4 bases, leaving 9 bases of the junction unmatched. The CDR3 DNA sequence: TGCAGCGTTGGGACTAGGAGGGATGTTGAGCAGTTCTTC. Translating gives CSVGTRRDVEQFF.

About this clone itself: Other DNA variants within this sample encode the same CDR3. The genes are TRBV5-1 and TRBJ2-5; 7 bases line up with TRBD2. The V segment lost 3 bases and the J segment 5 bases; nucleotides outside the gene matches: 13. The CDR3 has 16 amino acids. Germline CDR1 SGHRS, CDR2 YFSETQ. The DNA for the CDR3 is TGCGCCAGCAGCTCGGGGACTACATACACTAGGGAGACCCAGTACTTC. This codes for CASSSGTTYTRETQYF.

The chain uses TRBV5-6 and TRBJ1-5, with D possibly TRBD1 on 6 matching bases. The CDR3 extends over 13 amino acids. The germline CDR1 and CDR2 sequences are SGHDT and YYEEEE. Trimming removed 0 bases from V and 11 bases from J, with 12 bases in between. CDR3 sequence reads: CASSLAVRGSQHF. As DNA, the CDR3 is TGTGCCAGCAGCTTGGCCGTTAGGGGGTCCCAGCATTTT.

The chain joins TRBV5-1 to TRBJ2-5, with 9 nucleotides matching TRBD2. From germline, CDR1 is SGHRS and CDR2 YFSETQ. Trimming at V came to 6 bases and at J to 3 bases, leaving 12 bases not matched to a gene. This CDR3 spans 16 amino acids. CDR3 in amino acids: CASNPRGRGGEETQYF. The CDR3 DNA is TGCGCCAGCAACCCGCGGGGGCGCGGGGGGGAAGAGACCCAGTACTTC.

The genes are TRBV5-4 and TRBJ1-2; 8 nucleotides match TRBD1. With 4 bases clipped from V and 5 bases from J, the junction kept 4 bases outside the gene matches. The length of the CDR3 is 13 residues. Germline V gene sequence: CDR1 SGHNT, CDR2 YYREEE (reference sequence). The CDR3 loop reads CASSQTGEYGYTF. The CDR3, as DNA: TGTGCCAGCAGCCAGACAGGGGAATATGGCTACACCTTC.

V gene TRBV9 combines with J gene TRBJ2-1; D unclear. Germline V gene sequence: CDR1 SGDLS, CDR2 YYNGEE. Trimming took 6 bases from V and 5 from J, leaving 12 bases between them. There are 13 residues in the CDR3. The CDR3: CASTAAKDNEQFF. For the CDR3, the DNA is TGTGCCAGCACGGCGGCTAAGGACAATGAGCAGTTCTTC.

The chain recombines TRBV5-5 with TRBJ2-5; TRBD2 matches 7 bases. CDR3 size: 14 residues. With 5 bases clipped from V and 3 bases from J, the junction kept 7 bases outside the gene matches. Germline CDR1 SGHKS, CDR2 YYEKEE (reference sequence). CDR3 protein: CASRAEAGEETQYF. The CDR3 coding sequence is TGTGCCAGCAGGGCAGAGGCGGGGGAAGAGACCCAGTACTTC.

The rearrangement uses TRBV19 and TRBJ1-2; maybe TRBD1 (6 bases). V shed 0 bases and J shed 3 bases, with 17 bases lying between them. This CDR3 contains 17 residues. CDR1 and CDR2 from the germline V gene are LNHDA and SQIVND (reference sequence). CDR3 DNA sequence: TGTGCCAGTAGTATAGATCTAGGTGTGGACAGTGACTATGGCTACACCTTC. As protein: CASSIDLGVDSDYGYTF.